One sample yielded the 30 T cell receptor beta chains listed below, sequenced in a study of shared clonotypes between healthy human individuals (dated by TCRdb to between 2020 and 2021). Library preparation used the immunoSEQ multiplex PCR assay. TCRdb's version of the immuneACCESS table is confined to in-frame rearrangements and falls short of the full clone set. An unresolved V gene accounts for under half of the shortfall where checked; the remainder is of unknown origin. In this sample the table shows some 2.4 million clones, approximately 93% of which occur a single time. The leading ten clones occupy 0.35% to 0.45% of the sample. The sequenced sample consisted of naive CD4+ T cells from PBMCs. The sample's cell subset or site, from its label and the paper: CD45RA+ positively selected. The receptor set was obtained from a young man in good health. Some clones in this sample may be carry-over from other donors' samples.

This sequence joins TRBV5-1 and TRBJ2-7; D is ambiguous. Trimming shortened V by 4 bases and J by 2 bases, and 16 bases separated the two germline ends. The CDR3 spans 15 residues. Germline assignment: CDR1 SGHRS and CDR2 YFSETQ. CDR3 in amino acids: CASSADVTPTYEQYF. CDR3 DNA sequence: TGCGCCAGCAGCGCGGACGTAACCCCCACCTACGAGCAGTACTTC.

The V call is TRBV4-1, the J call TRBJ2-1; 8 positions match TRBD1. V was clipped by 4 bases and J by 0 bases; unmatched bases: 5. The CDR3 has 16 residues. CDR1 and CDR2 (germline): MGHRA, YSYEKL. CDR3 nucleotides: TGCGCCAGCAGCCGAGACAGGGGTGGCTCCTACAATGAGCAGTTCTTC. Its translation: CASSRDRGGSYNEQFF.

This chain links TRBV7-2 with TRBJ2-2; unclear D gene. V was cut by 1 base and J by 1 base, with 7 bases left in between. This CDR3 has 15 amino acids. From germline, CDR1 is SGHTA and CDR2 FQGNSA. The CDR3 DNA reads as TGTGCCAGCAGCTTAGAGCGCGGGAACACCGGGGAGCTGTTTTTT. Amino acids: CASSLERGNTGELFF. The full variable domain, with the rest looked up from reference TRBV7-2 and TRBJ2-2, is GAGVSQSPSNKVTEKGKDVELRCDPISGHTALYWYRQSLGQGLEFLIYFQGNSAPDKSGLPSDRFSAERTGGSVSTLTIQRTQQEDSAVYLCASSLERGNTGELFFGEGSRLTVL.

The rearrangement links TRBV18 to TRBJ1-2; 9 nucleotides match TRBD1. The ends lost 5 bases at V and 6 bases at J; junction bases unmatched: 10. CDR1 and CDR2 from the germline V gene are KGHSH and LQKENI. The CDR3 extends over 15 amino acids. The CDR3 DNA follows: TGTGCCAGCTCAGAATCCCGGGACAGGGAAGATGGCTACACCTTC. This encodes CASSESRDREDGYTF.

In its sample, this clone was seen a few times. This rearrangement joins TRBV9 to TRBJ1-2; TRBD1 aligns across 7 bases. The germline V gene encodes CDR1 SGDLS and CDR2 YYNGEE. V was pared by 3 bases and J by 4 bases, with 6 bases of the junction left unmatched. CDR3 size: 14 residues. The CDR3 loop reads CASSAGGSSYGYTF. DNA for the CDR3: TGTGCCAGCAGCGCAGGGGGAAGTAGCTATGGCTACACCTTC.

The chain couples TRBV28 to TRBJ2-2, with D perhaps assigned TRBD1 or TRBD2 (5 bases each). The CDR3 contains 15 residues. V shed 6 bases and J shed 7 bases, with 18 bases lying between them. Germline V gene data show CDR1 as MDHEN and CDR2 as SYDVKM. In DNA form, the CDR3 reads TGTGCCAGCAGCCCAATGAGGGGCCGCAGCGGGGAGCTGTTTTTT. Its translation is CASSPMRGRSGELFF.

This clone was recorded once. The chain recombines TRBV28 with TRBJ2-3; TRBD1 matches 8 bases. The trim removed 0 bases at V and 2 bases at J, leaving 7 bases unmatched. The CDR3 totals 17 residues. The germline V gene has CDR1 MDHEN and CDR2 SYDVKM. DNA of the CDR3: TGTGCCAGCAGTTTATGGGAGAGGACAGGGATCACAGATACGCAGTATTTT. Translating it yields CASSLWERTGITDTQYF.

The rearrangement uses TRBV6-5 and TRBJ2-7; D might be TRBD2 (6 bases). Trimming removed 6 bases at V and 1 base at J, with 16 bases between. The V gene's germline CDR1 is MNHEY and CDR2 SVGAGI. The CDR3 is 15 residues long. The CDR3 nucleotides are TGTGCCAGCAGCGGTACGGGAGCGGTGTCCTACGAGCAGTACTTC. This encodes CASSGTGAVSYEQYF.

With respect to this clone: The identical CDR3 is also encoded by other nucleotide sequences in the sample. V gene TRBV28 combines with J gene TRBJ2-5; D may be TRBD2 (5 bases). This CDR3 is built from 13 residues. V shed 3 bases and J shed 3 bases, with 8 bases lying between them. Per the germline V gene, CDR1 is MDHEN and CDR2 is SYDVKM. CDR3 in DNA: TGTGCCAGCAGTTTGTCCGGGGAAGAGACCCAGTACTTC. This translates into CASSLSGEETQYF.

In this sample, this clone turned up a few times. The CDR3 DNA sequence: TGTGCCAGTACCGGGACCTTCTCTGGAAACACCATATATTTT. Translation gives CASTGTFSGNTIYF. This chain links TRBV6-1 with TRBJ1-3; tentative D call: TRBD1 (5 bases). Trimming cost V 9 bases and J 0 bases, with 12 bases left between them. Per germline, CDR1 MNHNS and CDR2 SASEGT. This CDR3 is 14 amino acids long.

The rearrangement links TRBV5-6 to TRBJ2-5; D gene ambiguous. Germline V gene data show CDR1 as SGHDT and CDR2 as YYEEEE. There are 13 residues in the CDR3. V was shortened by 0 bases and J by 5 bases, with 8 bases between the two germline ends. CDR3 nucleotides: TGTGCCAGCAGCTTGGAGGGTCGGGAGACCCAGTACTTC. Amino acid sequence: CASSLEGRETQYF.

V is TRBV29-1 and J is TRBJ2-1; TRBD1 matches at 9 bases. With V trimmed by 7 bases and J by 7 bases, 5 bases remained unmatched. The germline V gene encodes CDR1 SQVTM and CDR2 ANQGSEA. The CDR3 length is 12 residues. CDR3 sequence (DNA): TGCAGCGGGGACAGGGTATCAAATGAGCAGTTCTTC. Its protein product is CSGDRVSNEQFF.

The sample holds a few counts of this clone. The chain links TRBV9 to TRBJ2-2, with 13 bases identical to TRBD2. This CDR3 has 18 residues. The J segment lost 6 bases and the V segment lost 3 bases, leaving 11 bases of the junction unmatched. Per germline, CDR1 SGDLS and CDR2 YYNGEE. The CDR3 reads CASSAGLAGLPTAGELFF. The DNA of the CDR3 is TGTGCCAGCAGCGCGGGACTAGCGGGATTACCGACGGCCGGGGAGCTGTTTTTT.

V usage is TRBV15 and J usage is TRBJ2-2, with 7 bases aligning to TRBD2. The germline V gene has CDR1 LNHNV and CDR2 YYDKDF (reference sequence). The CDR3 runs to 17 residues. The J segment lost 0 bases and the V segment lost 0 bases, leaving 4 bases of the junction unmatched. The chain's CDR3 is CATSRDIGLANTGELFF. DNA for the CDR3: TGTGCCACCAGCAGAGATATAGGACTAGCGAACACCGGGGAGCTGTTTTTT.

V is TRBV30 and J is TRBJ2-7; D tentatively fits TRBD1 or TRBD2 (5 bases each). Per the germline V gene, CDR1 is GTSNPN and CDR2 is SVGIG (reference sequence). There are 16 residues in the CDR3. The V and J ends lost 1 base and 0 bases respectively, with 16 bases between them. CDR3: CAWSAPGRPSSYEQYF. In nucleotides, the CDR3 is TGTGCCTGGAGTGCCCCGGGACGGCCGAGCTCCTACGAGCAGTACTTC.

V usage is TRBV5-4 and J usage is TRBJ2-7; D gene uncertain. The CDR3 loop spans 15 amino acids. From germline, CDR1 is SGHNT and CDR2 YYREEE (reference sequence). V was clipped by 3 bases and J by 2 bases, with 15 bases between them. This CDR3 reads CASSSTKLVPYEQYF. The CDR3 region has the DNA TGTGCCAGCAGCTCGACAAAACTGGTTCCCTACGAGCAGTACTTC. Full variable domain (missing parts from reference TRBV5-4 and TRBJ2-7): ETGVTQSPTHLIKTRGQQVTLRCSSQSGHNTVSWYQQALGQGPQFIFQYYREEENGRGNFPPRFSGLQFPNYSSELNVNALELDDSALYLCASSSTKLVPYEQYFGPGTRLTVT.

This chain uses TRBV5-1 with TRBJ1-6; possible D gene TRBD1, 5 bases. Germline V gene sequence: CDR1 SGHRS, CDR2 YFSETQ. The CDR3 covers 20 residues. Trimming left V 5 bases short and J 4 bases short, with 28 bases between. This chain's CDR3 is CASREALTRSGETYNSPLHF. DNA for the CDR3: TGCGCCAGCAGGGAGGCTCTAACGCGTTCGGGGGAGACATATAATTCACCCCTCCACTTT.

This clone was seen only a few times. Other DNA sequences within the sample encode an identical CDR3. The V call is TRBV6-5, the J call TRBJ1-5; tentatively, D is TRBD1 (6 bases). V shed 5 bases and J shed 4 bases, with 9 bases lying between them. Germline V gene lookup returns CDR1 MNHEY and CDR2 SVGAGI. The CDR3 spans 13 residues. The CDR3 region has the DNA TGTGCCAGCAGTAGGACAGTTAATCAGCCCCAGCATTTT. This codes for CASSRTVNQPQHF.

To note about this clone: Other DNA sequences in the sample encode the same CDR3. This rearrangement joins TRBV5-1 to TRBJ1-2; D gene uncertain. The V end lost 0 bases, the J end lost 2 bases, and 8 bases lay between the germline ends. There are 14 residues in the CDR3. CDR1 SGHRS and CDR2 YFSETQ come from the germline V gene. The CDR3, as DNA: TGCGCCAGCAGCTTGGGGGATCGGAACTATGGCTACACCTTC. Residues: CASSLGDRNYGYTF.

The rearrangement links TRBV30 to TRBJ2-5, with D perhaps TRBD1 or TRBD2 (5 bases each). Between the trimmed V and J ends, which lost 1 base and 4 bases, there was a span of 13 bases. Germline assignment: CDR1 GTSNPN and CDR2 SVGIG (reference sequence). CDR3 length: 14 amino acids. The CDR3 coding sequence is TGTGCCTGGAGTGGGGGACGGGGAGCAGAGACCCAGTACTTC. Translating gives CAWSGGRGAETQYF.

The chain is built from TRBV18 and TRBJ1-1; TRBD1 might be the D (6 bases). With 4 bases removed from V and 1 base from J, the gap between germline ends came to 13 bases. The CDR3 totals 15 residues. Per the germline V gene, CDR1 is KGHSH and CDR2 is LQKENI. This CDR3 reads CASSLSDSQNTEAFF. DNA of the CDR3: TGTGCCAGCTCACTCTCGGACAGCCAGAACACTGAAGCTTTCTTT.

The chain joins TRBV28 to TRBJ2-4; possible D gene TRBD2, 5 bases. V gave up 6 bases and J gave up 5 bases, with 20 bases separating them. Germline V CDR1 and CDR2: MDHEN, SYDVKM. This CDR3 is built from 16 residues. The CDR3 coding sequence is TGTGCCAGCAGGACCGGTGGACTCGAATACCAAAACATTCAGTACTTC. It translates to CASRTGGLEYQNIQYF.

The chain recombines TRBV7-2 with TRBJ2-1; 12 bases fit TRBD2. In germline, CDR1 is SGHTA, CDR2 FQGNSA. Trimming removed 0 bases from V and 8 bases from J; junction bases left unmatched: 5. The CDR3 covers 16 residues. The CDR3 is CASSLASSGRVYEQFF. CDR3 in DNA: TGTGCCAGCAGCTTAGCGTCTAGCGGGAGGGTGTATGAGCAGTTCTTC.

The rearrangement links TRBV6-5 to TRBJ2-3; D gene ambiguous. The germline gives CDR1 MNHEY, CDR2 SVGAGI. CDR3 length: 14 residues. Trimming stripped 5 bases from V and 4 bases from J, with 13 bases between. DNA for the CDR3: TGTGCCAGCAGTAGGTCCGGCACTTCAGATACGCAGTATTTT. It yields the protein CASSRSGTSDTQYF.

The V gene is TRBV7-2, the J gene TRBJ2-7; D gene uncertain. Per the germline V gene, CDR1 is SGHTA and CDR2 is FQGNSA. The CDR3 extends over 15 amino acids. Trimming left V 0 bases short and J 2 bases short, with 11 bases between. CDR3 residues: CASSLAASSPYEQYF. CDR3 nucleotide sequence: TGTGCCAGCAGCTTAGCCGCGTCCTCCCCCTACGAGCAGTACTTC.

About this clone itself: This sample also contains other DNA sequences that code for the same CDR3. The rearrangement uses TRBV7-3 and TRBJ2-1; D is ambiguous. Germline values: CDR1 SGHTA, CDR2 FQGTGA. CDR3 size: 11 residues. The ends were cut back, 0 bases at V and 10 bases at J, with 4 bases in the middle. CDR3 sequence reads: CASSLTGEQFF. For the CDR3, the DNA is TGTGCCAGCAGCTTAACCGGAGAGCAGTTCTTC.

The V and J genes are TRBV28 and TRBJ1-3; D is uncertain. Germline CDR1 reads MDHEN; CDR2 reads SYDVKM. The CDR3 runs 15 residues. V was trimmed by 3 bases and J by 1 base, leaving 10 bases between them. The DNA for the CDR3 is TGTGCCAGCAGTTTCTTGGGCAGGTCTGGAAACACCATATATTTT. Encoded protein: CASSFLGRSGNTIYF.

This chain connects TRBV4-3 to TRBJ2-1; 13 bases agree with TRBD2. Germline V CDR1 and CDR2: LGHNA, YSLEER. Trimming removed 0 bases from V and 4 bases from J; junction bases left unmatched: 3. The CDR3 is made up of 17 amino acids. The CDR3 DNA reads as TGCGCCAGCAGCCAAGATAGGACTAGCGGGGGATACAATGAGCAGTTCTTC. Residues: CASSQDRTSGGYNEQFF.

In this sample, this clone turned up once. The chain is built from TRBV2 and TRBJ1-5, with D uncertain. The CDR3 is 14 residues long. Trimming took off 3 bases at V and 3 bases at J, with 9 bases between the two ends. Germline V gives CDR1 SNHLY, CDR2 FYNNEI. CDR3 amino acids: CASSDNHNNQPQHF. CDR3 nucleotide sequence: TGTGCCAGCAGTGATAACCATAACAATCAGCCCCAGCATTTT.

As regards this clone: The sample contains more than one DNA sequence encoding this CDR3. This chain joins TRBV7-9 and TRBJ2-5; D remains unclear. Between the trimmed V and J ends, which lost 8 bases and 5 bases, there was a span of 12 bases. The CDR3 sequence is 12 residues long. Germline CDR1 is SEHNR and CDR2 is FQNEAQ (reference sequence). CDR3 region: CASSLFRETQYF. CDR3 in DNA: TGTGCCAGCTCTTTGTTTCGTGAGACCCAGTACTTC. The variable domain in full, with the rest retrieved from reference TRBV7-9 and TRBJ2-5, is DTGVSQNPRHKITKRGQNVTFRCDPISEHNRLYWYRQTLGQGPEFLTYFQNEAQLEKSRLLSDRFSAERPKGSFSTLEIQRTEQGDSAMYLCASSLFRETQYFGPGTRLLVL.